This paragraph reports one T cell receptor beta chain. What antigen it recognizes has not been identified. Per-base qualities were not stored, and no clone one base away is much larger. The entry originates in a study of shared T cell receptors in the human thymus (dated by TCRdb to the early 2020s). Describing the broader study: The study examined how self-reactive, shared T-cell receptor alpha chains are generated in the human thymus.

The library relied on the immunoSEQ multiplex PCR assay. TCRdb's version of the immuneACCESS table is confined to in-frame rearrangements and falls short of the full clone set. An unresolved V gene accounts for under half of the shortfall where checked; the remainder is of unknown origin. This sample gives hundreds of thousands of clones in total; roughly 90% of them show up just once. The ten largest clones capture over 0.008% of the sample. At the junction V is shortened by 4 bases and J by 0 bases; bases outside the gene matches: 20. The CDR3 sequence holds 22 residues, the cysteine and phenylalanine included. Here the CDR3 DNA is all that survives: 66 bases in frame from base 1. The germline V gene encodes CDR1 MNHEY and CDR2 SMNVEV (reference sequence). These records were also assigned to another study, of human thymus T cells. That second publication adds: Donors were immunologically healthy infants undergoing open corrective cardiac surgery for congenital heart defects in Finland. Thymus tissue was obtained as surgical resects removed during corrective cardiac surgery. V and J gene segment usage appeared biased in both thymic and peripheral blood repertoires. Highly overlapping thymic TCR repertoires among unrelated individuals were reported in the related research. The study described the TCR alpha and beta repertoires in under 10 infant thymus samples and a few matching peripheral blood samples. The cohort included about six male and two female infants, with donor ages spanning 7 to 244 days. Thymocytes were released mechanically from tissue and stored at -70 °C as pellets of roughly 9.5-31 million cells. A QIAsymphony instrument was used to extract genomic DNA from the frozen cell pellets. TCRB and TCRAD loci were amplified from a standardized quantity of quality-controlled genomic DNA using the immunoSEQ multiplex PCR assay. The amplicons covered the V(D)J region and were long enough to include the CDR3 and to identify the V and J genes. Amplicon sequencing was performed on an Illumina platform through the commercial immunoSEQ service. Primer bias and sequencing errors were corrected using previously described methods, and TCRAD and TCRB definitions followed the IMGT database. The repertoires were analysed using immunoSEQ Analyzer 3.0 and VDJTools for basic statistics, V/J segment usage, diversity estimates, rarefaction and pairwise overlap. Chao1, ChaoE, Efron-Thisted, Shannon and inverse Simpson indices were used to estimate diversity, which was also estimated on datasets down-sampled to the smallest sample. Repertoire overlap was assessed by strict matching of CDR3 nucleotide sequence, V gene and J gene, and clustering was done by Jaccard-based multidimensional scaling. Thymus samples yielded on average roughly 790,000 unique TCRB clonotypes, compared with 65,000 to 100,000 from blood samples.

What was sequenced was thymocytes. Recombination linked TRBV27 to TRBJ2-1, with 11 central nucleotides matching TRBD2. This receptor was taken from a boy under two years old with a congenital heart defect. Donor details come from another sample of the same person, matched by shared clones. The CDR3 corresponds to CASSSRSTGTSGANYSYNEQFF. The sequenced DNA is TGTGCCAGCAGTTCCAGGTCTACCGGGACTAGCGGAGCAAACTACTCCTACAATGAGCAGTTCTTC.